This T cell receptor beta chain was identified during a study of OX40 agonist ivuxolimab in advanced cancers. Turning to the study itself: Dose-escalation patients had hepatocellular carcinoma, melanoma, renal cell or head and neck cancer.

Germline V gene data show CDR1 as LGHNA and CDR2 as YSLEER. This CDR3 region has 17 residues. The V and J ends lost 2 bases and 0 bases respectively, with 14 bases between them. The repertoire was sequenced with immunoSEQ multiplex PCR; TCRdb's copy has only in-frame clones and lacks some. Of about 16,000 clones listed, about four fifths are singletons. This clonotype was sampled from an adult with an advanced solid tumor such as melanoma, head and neck, liver or kidney cancer. The V and J genes are TRBV4-3 and TRBJ1-3; maybe TRBD1 (6 bases). Here the sequenced sample was CD4+ or CD8+ T cells sorted from blood, taken in a trial of the OX40 agonist ivuxolimab. The DNA for the CDR3 is TGCGCCAGCAGCCAATTAACAGGGCCTGGCTCTGGAAACACCATATATTTT. This translates into CASSQLTGPGSGNTIYF.